One sample yielded the 3 T cell receptor beta chains listed below, sequenced in a study of blood T cells in healthy people across ages. Primers used in a second PCR of roughly 6 to 11 cycles were a sample-barcoded 5' primer and a J-beta primer mix. TCRdb independently ran MiXCR on the 5' RACE reads; one entry per CDR3 protein. The sample lists 540,000 or so distinct CDR3 sequences, approximately 30% occurring once. The sequencing sample was made of blood. These receptors were taken from a woman in her 70s in good health.

The chain is built from TRBV12-3 or TRBV12-4 and TRBJ1-2; TRBD1 matches at 12 bases. V lost 2 bases to trimming and J lost 7 bases; unmatched junction nucleotides: 5. CDR3 length: 15 residues. The CDR3 region is CASSLTGQGATGYTF. Here the CDR3 DNA reads TGTGCCAGCAGTTTAACGGGACAGGGGGCAACTGGCTACACCTTC.

The chain combines TRBV6-5 with TRBJ2-5, with TRBD1 identical over 8 bases. The length of the CDR3 is 17 residues. Germline V CDR1 and CDR2: MNHEY, SVGAGI. V trimming: 2 bases; J trimming: 2 bases; junction bases outside the gene matches: 10. This chain's CDR3 is CASSYGGSRGPQETQYF. CDR3 DNA: TGTGCCAGCAGTTACGGGGGAAGCAGGGGGCCTCAAGAGACCCAGTACTTC.

The CDR3 nucleotides are TGTGCCAGCAGTGAAGGGACTAGAGTGGCGGAGACCCAGTACTTC. Its translation: CASSEGTRVAETQYF. The chain combines TRBV6-1 with TRBJ2-5; TRBD2 aligns across 7 bases. V trimming: 1 base; J trimming: 5 bases; junction bases outside the gene matches: 7. This CDR3 region has 15 residues. Germline V gene sequence: CDR1 MNHNS, CDR2 SASEGT.